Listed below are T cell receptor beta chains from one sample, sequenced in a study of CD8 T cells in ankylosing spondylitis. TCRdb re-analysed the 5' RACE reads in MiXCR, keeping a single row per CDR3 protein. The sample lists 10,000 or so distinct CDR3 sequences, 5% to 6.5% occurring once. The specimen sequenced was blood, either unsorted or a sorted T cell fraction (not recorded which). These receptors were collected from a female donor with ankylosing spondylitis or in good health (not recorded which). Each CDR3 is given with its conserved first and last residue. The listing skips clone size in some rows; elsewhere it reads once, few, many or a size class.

cdr3_aa: CASSVDRGEQYF
v_call: TRBV9
j_call: TRBJ2-7
clone_size: many

cdr3_aa: CASSVDGSSDTQYF
v_call: TRBV9
j_call: TRBJ2-3
clone_size: many

cdr3_aa: CASSVVYGNTEAFF
v_call: TRBV9
j_call: TRBJ1-1
clone_size: many

cdr3_aa: CASSATSGRVGELFF
v_call: TRBV9
j_call: TRBJ2-2
clone_size: many

cdr3_aa: CASGKALYTEAFF
v_call: TRBV9
j_call: TRBJ1-1
clone_size: many

cdr3_aa: CASSVATGSVVNEQFF
v_call: TRBV9
j_call: TRBJ2-1
clone_size: many

cdr3_aa: CASSVGQGREQYF
v_call: TRBV9
j_call: TRBJ2-7
clone_size: few

cdr3_aa: CASSAFGNEQFF
v_call: TRBV9
j_call: TRBJ2-1
clone_size: once

cdr3_aa: CASSATGGIAKNIQYF
v_call: TRBV9
j_call: TRBJ2-4
clone_size: few

cdr3_aa: CAFCPTTSGRASNDYEQYF
v_call: TRBV2
j_call: TRBJ2-7
clone_size: NA

cdr3_aa: CASSFGLDGGELFF
v_call: TRBV9
j_call: TRBJ2-2
clone_size: many

cdr3_aa: CASGLPSAANTGELFF
v_call: TRBV9
j_call: TRBJ2-2
clone_size: NA

cdr3_aa: CASRGGLPNPGELFF
v_call: TRBV9
j_call: TRBJ2-2
clone_size: many

cdr3_aa: CASSVADAPPYEQYF
v_call: TRBV9
j_call: TRBJ2-7
clone_size: NA

cdr3_aa: CASSVGRQGLKVGELFF
v_call: TRBV9
j_call: TRBJ2-2
clone_size: NA

cdr3_aa: CASSASKDRGGNSPLHF
v_call: TRBV9
j_call: TRBJ1-6
clone_size: medium-sized

cdr3_aa: CASSVSSEVQDYEQYF
v_call: TRBV9
j_call: TRBJ2-7
clone_size: medium-sized

cdr3_aa: CASTLAGGGGNEQFF
v_call: TRBV9
j_call: TRBJ2-1
clone_size: many

cdr3_aa: CASSVGVGPTNEQFF
v_call: TRBV9
j_call: TRBJ2-1
clone_size: many

cdr3_aa: CASSPTQDTYEQYF
v_call: TRBV9
j_call: TRBJ2-7
clone_size: NA

cdr3_aa: CASSATGPDEQYF
v_call: TRBV9
j_call: TRBJ2-7
clone_size: many

cdr3_aa: CASSVGQPYEQYF
v_call: TRBV9
j_call: TRBJ2-7
clone_size: NA

cdr3_aa: CASSFGQGGDEQYF
v_call: TRBV9
j_call: TRBJ2-7
clone_size: many

cdr3_aa: CASGDRVSSEQFF
v_call: TRBV9
j_call: TRBJ2-1
clone_size: many

cdr3_aa: CASSVPSEGPGTEAFF
v_call: TRBV9
j_call: TRBJ1-1
clone_size: many

cdr3_aa: CASSGQRGPDNEQFF
v_call: TRBV9
j_call: TRBJ2-1
clone_size: many

cdr3_aa: CASSVLGEANTEAFF
v_call: TRBV9
j_call: TRBJ1-1
clone_size: many

cdr3_aa: CASSGGKTGGQETQYF
v_call: TRBV9
j_call: TRBJ2-5
clone_size: few

cdr3_aa: CASSVGADTQYF
v_call: TRBV9
j_call: TRBJ2-3
clone_size: medium-sized

cdr3_aa: CASSQGGGGTQYF
v_call: TRBV9
j_call: TRBJ2-5
clone_size: many

cdr3_aa: CASSVGTISYNEQFF
v_call: TRBV9
j_call: TRBJ2-1
clone_size: many

cdr3_aa: CASSVGYNEQFF
v_call: TRBV9
j_call: TRBJ2-1
clone_size: many

cdr3_aa: CSARVQAGAPLHF
v_call: TRBV20-1
j_call: TRBJ1-6
clone_size: medium-sized

cdr3_aa: CASSPSGGSVPNTQYF
v_call: TRBV9
j_call: TRBJ2-3
clone_size: few

cdr3_aa: CASSVDKGIDEQYF
v_call: TRBV9
j_call: TRBJ2-7
clone_size: many

cdr3_aa: CASSSDGWTATDTQYF
v_call: TRBV9
j_call: TRBJ2-3
clone_size: many

cdr3_aa: CASKGQEGTDTQYF
v_call: TRBV9
j_call: TRBJ2-3
clone_size: NA

cdr3_aa: CASSVDRGTGANVLTF
v_call: TRBV9
j_call: TRBJ2-6
clone_size: medium-sized

cdr3_aa: CASSAGQGHEQYF
v_call: TRBV9
j_call: TRBJ2-7
clone_size: NA

cdr3_aa: CASSSTSDPSNEQFF
v_call: TRBV9
j_call: TRBJ2-1
clone_size: NA